This TCR beta chain is from a study of blood T cell repertoires in COVID-19. Libraries were prepared by immunoSEQ multiplex PCR; TCRdb keeps only in-frame clonotypes and omits some of them. The sample lists 290,000 or so clones; around nine tenths were seen once. Trimming removed 4 bases from V and 7 bases from J; junction bases left unmatched: 4. This CDR3 spans 14 amino acids. Germline CDR1 and CDR2: LGHDT and YNNKEL (reference sequence). The chain is built from TRBV3-1 (or the pseudogene TRBV3-2) and TRBJ2-5; 12 positions match TRBD2. The TCR comes from a woman aged 18-29 years who had recovered from COVID-19. Sequencing input: PBMCs or T cells enriched from blood (not recorded which). The chain's CDR3 is CASSPTSGSRTQYF. DNA of the CDR3: TGTGCCAGCAGCCCGACTAGCGGGAGTCGGACCCAGTACTTC.